One TCR beta chain is described in this entry. Its antigen is undetermined. The sample originates from a study of CD8+ T cells in alopecia areata. In the study overall: Tofacitinib administration to treated patients was oral, at 5 to 10 mg twice daily.

Treatment denoted: oral pan-JAK inhibitor, 5-10 mg twice daily. V lost 2 bases to trimming and J lost 0 bases, with 2 bases between them. The CDR3 contains 12 residues. In germline, CDR1 is SGHDT, CDR2 YYEEEE. Study-wide points: Alopecia totalis/universalis scalp especially showed more expanded CD8+ clones than normal scalp. Throughout tofacitinib, many expanded lesional clones continued to persist in scalp and blood.

Extracted RNA was reverse transcribed into cDNA, the sequencing template. Sequencing was performed with immunoSEQ multiplex PCR; in TCRdb, only in-frame clones are kept and a portion is missing. The top ten clones hold about 0.89% of a sample with hundreds of thousands of clones, 60% of them seen once. This clonotype originated in a human donor with alopecia areata. Sequencing used CD4+ T cells sorted from blood, obtained at week 52, from a patient treated with tofacitinib. V is TRBV5-6 and J is TRBJ2-5; D is unclear. The CDR3 is CASSLHQETQYF. CDR3 in DNA: TGTGCCAGCAGCTTACACCAAGAGACCCAGTACTTC.